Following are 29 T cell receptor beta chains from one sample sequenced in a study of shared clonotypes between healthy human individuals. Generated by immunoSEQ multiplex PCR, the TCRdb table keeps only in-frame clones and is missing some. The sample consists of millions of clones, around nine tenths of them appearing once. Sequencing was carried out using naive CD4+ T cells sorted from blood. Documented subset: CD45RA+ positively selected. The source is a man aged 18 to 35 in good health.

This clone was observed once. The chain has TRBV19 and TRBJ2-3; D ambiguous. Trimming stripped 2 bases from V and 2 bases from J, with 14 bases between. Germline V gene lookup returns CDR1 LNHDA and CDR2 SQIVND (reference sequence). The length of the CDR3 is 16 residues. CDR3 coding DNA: TGTGCCAGTAGTATAACGGTGGTCCTACACACAGATACGCAGTATTTT. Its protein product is CASSITVVLHTDTQYF.

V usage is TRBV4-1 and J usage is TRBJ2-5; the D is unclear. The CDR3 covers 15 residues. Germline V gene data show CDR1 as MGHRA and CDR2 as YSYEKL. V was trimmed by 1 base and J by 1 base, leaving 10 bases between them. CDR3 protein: CASSQAAGFQETQYF. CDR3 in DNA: TGCGCCAGCAGCCAAGCCGCCGGCTTCCAAGAGACCCAGTACTTC.

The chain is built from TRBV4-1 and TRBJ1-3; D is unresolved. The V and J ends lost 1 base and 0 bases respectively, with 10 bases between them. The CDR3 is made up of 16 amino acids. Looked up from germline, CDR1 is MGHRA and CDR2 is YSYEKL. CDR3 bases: TGCGCCAGCAGCCAAGCTTTGGGGAGCTCTGGAAACACCATATATTTT. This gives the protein CASSQALGSSGNTIYF.

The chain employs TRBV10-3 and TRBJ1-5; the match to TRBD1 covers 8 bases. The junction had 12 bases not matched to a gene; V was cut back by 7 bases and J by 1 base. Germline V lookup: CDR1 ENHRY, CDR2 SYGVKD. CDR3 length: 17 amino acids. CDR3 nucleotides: TGTGCCATCAAAAATCTGGACAGGGAACGAAGCAATCAGCCCCAGCATTTT. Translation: CAIKNLDRERSNQPQHF.

The CDR3 sequence: CASSLGLDTRGTDTQYF. The DNA of the CDR3 is TGCGCCAGCAGCTTGGGCCTGGACACCCGAGGCACAGATACGCAGTATTTT. The chain has TRBV5-1 and TRBJ2-3; TRBD1 might be the D (5 bases). V gave up 0 bases and J gave up 1 base, with 15 bases separating them. Germline V gives CDR1 SGHRS, CDR2 YFSETQ. This CDR3 has 17 residues.

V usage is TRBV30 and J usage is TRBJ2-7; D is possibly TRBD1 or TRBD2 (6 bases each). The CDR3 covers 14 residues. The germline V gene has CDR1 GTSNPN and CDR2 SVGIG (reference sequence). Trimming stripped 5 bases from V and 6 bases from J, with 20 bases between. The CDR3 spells CAWGGTLTRREQYF. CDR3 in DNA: TGTGCCTGGGGGGGGACACTGACCCGTCGCGAGCAGTACTTC.

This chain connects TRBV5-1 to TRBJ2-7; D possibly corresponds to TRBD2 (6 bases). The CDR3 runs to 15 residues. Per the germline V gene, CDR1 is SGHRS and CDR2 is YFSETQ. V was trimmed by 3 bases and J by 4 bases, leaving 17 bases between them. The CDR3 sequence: CASSYTGTQAYEQYF. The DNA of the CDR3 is TGCGCCAGCAGCTATACCGGGACTCAAGCTTACGAGCAGTACTTC.

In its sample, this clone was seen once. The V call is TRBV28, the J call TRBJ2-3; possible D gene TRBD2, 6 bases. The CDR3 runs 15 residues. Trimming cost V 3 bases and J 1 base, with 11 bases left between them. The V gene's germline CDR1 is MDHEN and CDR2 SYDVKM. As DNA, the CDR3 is TGTGCCAGCAGTTTGGCGGGGTTTGGCACAGATACGCAGTATTTT. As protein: CASSLAGFGTDTQYF.

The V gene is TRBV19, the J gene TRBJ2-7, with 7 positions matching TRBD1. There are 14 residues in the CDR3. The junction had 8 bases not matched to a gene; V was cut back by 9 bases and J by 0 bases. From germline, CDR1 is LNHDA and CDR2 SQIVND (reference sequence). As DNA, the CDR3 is TGTGCCAGCCAAGACGACAGGGCCTCCTACGAGCAGTACTTC. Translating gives CASQDDRASYEQYF.

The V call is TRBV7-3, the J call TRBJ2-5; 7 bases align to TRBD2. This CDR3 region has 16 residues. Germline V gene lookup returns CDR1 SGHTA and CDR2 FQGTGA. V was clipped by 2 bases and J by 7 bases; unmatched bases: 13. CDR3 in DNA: TGTGCCAGCAGCTTATCCGGGACGGCGGGAGTGGGGACCCAGTACTTC. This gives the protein CASSLSGTAGVGTQYF.

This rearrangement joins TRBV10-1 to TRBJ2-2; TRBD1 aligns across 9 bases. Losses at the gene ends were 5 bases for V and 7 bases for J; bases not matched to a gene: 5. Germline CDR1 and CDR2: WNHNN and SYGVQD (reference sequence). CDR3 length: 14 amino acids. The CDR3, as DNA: TGCGCCAGCAGTAGGGGACAGGGCATCGGGGAGCTGTTTTTT. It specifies CASSRGQGIGELFF.

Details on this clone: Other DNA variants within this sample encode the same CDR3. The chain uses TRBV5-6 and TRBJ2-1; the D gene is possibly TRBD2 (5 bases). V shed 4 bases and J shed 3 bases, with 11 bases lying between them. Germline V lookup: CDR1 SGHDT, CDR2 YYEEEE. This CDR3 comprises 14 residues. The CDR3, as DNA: TGTGCCAGCAGCCTCCGGGGTTACTACAATGAGCAGTTCTTC. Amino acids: CASSLRGYYNEQFF.

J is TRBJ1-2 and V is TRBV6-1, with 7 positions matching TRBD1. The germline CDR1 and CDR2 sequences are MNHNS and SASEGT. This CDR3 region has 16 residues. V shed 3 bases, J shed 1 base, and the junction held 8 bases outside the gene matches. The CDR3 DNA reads TGTGCCAGCAGTGATGCAGGGGGTCTTTTTAACTATGGCTACACCTTC. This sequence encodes CASSDAGGLFNYGYTF.

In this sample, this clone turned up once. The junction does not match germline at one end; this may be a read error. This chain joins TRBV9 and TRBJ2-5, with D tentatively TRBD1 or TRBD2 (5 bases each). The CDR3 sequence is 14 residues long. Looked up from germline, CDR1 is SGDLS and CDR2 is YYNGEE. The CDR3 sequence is CTSSSEAGRETQYF. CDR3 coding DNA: TGTACCAGCAGCTCAGAAGCAGGGAGAGAGACCCAGTACTTC. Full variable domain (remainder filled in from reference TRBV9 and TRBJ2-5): DSGVTQTPKHLITATGQRVTLRCSPRSGDLSVYWYQQSLDQGLQFLIQYYNGEERAKGNILERFSAQQFPDLHSELNLSSLELGDSALYFCTSSSEAGRETQYFGPGTRLLVL.

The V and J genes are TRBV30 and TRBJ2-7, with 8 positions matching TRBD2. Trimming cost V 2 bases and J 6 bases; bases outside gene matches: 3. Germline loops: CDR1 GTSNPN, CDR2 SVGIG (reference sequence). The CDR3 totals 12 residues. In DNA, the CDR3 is TGTGCCTGGAGTAAACTAGCGGCCGAGCAGTACTTC. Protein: CAWSKLAAEQYF.

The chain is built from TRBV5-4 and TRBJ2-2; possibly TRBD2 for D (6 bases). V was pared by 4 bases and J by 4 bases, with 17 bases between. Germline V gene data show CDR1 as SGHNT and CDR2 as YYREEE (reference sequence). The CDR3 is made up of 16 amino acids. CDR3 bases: TGTGCCAGCAGCCCGAGGGGCGGGGCCGTCACCGGGGAGCTGTTTTTT. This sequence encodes CASSPRGGAVTGELFF.

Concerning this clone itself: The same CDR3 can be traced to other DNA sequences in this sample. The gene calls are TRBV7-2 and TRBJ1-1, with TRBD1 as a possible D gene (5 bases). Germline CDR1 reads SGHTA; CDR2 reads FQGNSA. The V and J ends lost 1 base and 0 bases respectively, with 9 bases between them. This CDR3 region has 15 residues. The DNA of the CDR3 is TGTGCCAGCAGCTTAGTGGGGGGGATGAACACTGAAGCTTTCTTT. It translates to CASSLVGGMNTEAFF.

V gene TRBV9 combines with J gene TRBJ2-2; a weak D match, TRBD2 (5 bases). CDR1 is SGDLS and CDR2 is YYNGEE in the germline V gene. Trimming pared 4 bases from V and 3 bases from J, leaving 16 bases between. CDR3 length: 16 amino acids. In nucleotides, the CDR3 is TGTGCCAGCAGCCTCGGGGTGACACCGGACACCGGGGAGCTGTTTTTT. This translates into CASSLGVTPDTGELFF.

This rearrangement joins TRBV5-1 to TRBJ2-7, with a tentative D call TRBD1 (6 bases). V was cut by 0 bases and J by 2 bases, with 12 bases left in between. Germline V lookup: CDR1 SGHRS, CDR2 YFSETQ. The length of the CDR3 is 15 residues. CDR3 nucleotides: TGCGCCAGCAGCTTGGTTCCAGGGGAAACCTACGAGCAGTACTTC. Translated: CASSLVPGETYEQYF.

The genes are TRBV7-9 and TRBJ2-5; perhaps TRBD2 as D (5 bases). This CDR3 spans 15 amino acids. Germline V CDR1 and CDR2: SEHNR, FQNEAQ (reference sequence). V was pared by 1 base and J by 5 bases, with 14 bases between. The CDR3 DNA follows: TGTGCCAGCAGCTTAGGAAGGATCTCGGGGGAGACCCAGTACTTC. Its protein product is CASSLGRISGETQYF.

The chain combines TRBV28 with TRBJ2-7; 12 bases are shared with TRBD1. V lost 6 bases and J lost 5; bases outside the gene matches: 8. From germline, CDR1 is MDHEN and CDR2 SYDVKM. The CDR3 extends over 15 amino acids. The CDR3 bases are TGTGCCAGCAGGGGTCCGGGACAGGGGGCAAACGAGCAGTACTTC. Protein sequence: CASRGPGQGANEQYF.

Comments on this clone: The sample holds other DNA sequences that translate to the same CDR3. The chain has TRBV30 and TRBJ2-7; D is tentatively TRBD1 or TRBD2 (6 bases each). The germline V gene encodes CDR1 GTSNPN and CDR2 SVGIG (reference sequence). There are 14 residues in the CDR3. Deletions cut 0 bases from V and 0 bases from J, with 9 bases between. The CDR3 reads CAWSVQGGSYEQYF. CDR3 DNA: TGTGCCTGGAGTGTACAGGGAGGCTCCTACGAGCAGTACTTC.

This chain's CDR3 is CASSQLAGGLAKNIQYF. The CDR3 coding sequence is TGTGCCAGTAGTCAACTAGCGGGAGGGCTAGCCAAAAACATTCAGTACTTC. J is TRBJ2-4 and V is TRBV19, with TRBD2 identical over 13 bases. Germline-derived CDR1 and CDR2 are LNHDA and SQIVND (reference sequence). Germline trimming cut 5 bases from V and 0 bases from J; bases unmatched to any gene: 4. This CDR3 spans 17 amino acids.

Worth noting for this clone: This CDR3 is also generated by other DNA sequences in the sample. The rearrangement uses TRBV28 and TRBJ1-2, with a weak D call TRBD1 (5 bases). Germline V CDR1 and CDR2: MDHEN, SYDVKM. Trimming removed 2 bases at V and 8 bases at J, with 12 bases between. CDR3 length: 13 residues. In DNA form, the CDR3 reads TGTGCCAGCAGTTTAAGGCAGGGAAGGGGCTACACCTTC. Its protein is CASSLRQGRGYTF.

The CDR3 loop reads CASSPRGREQYF. CDR3 DNA sequence: TGTGCCAGCTCACCCAGGGGGCGGGAGCAGTACTTC. The chain recombines TRBV6-5 with TRBJ2-7; TRBD1 aligns across 8 bases. This CDR3 has 12 residues. CDR1 is MNHEY, CDR2 SVGAGI, per germline. Trimming cost V 8 bases and J 7 bases; bases outside gene matches: 7.

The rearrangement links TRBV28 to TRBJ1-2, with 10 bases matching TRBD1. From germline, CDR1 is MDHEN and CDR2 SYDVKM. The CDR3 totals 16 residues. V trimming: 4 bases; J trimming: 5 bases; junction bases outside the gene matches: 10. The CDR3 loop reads CASSSLGQGGSYGYTF. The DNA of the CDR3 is TGTGCCAGCAGTTCCCTCGGACAGGGGGGCTCTTATGGCTACACCTTC.

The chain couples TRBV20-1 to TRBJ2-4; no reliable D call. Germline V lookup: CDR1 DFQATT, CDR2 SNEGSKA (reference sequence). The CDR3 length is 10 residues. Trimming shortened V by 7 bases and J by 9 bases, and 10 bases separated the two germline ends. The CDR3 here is CSVSLGIQYF. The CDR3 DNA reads TGCAGTGTCTCACTGGGCATTCAGTACTTC.

CDR3 sequence reads: CASSLSGGTGANVLTF. Here the CDR3 DNA reads TGTGCCAGCAGCCTGTCCGGGGGGACTGGGGCCAACGTCCTGACTTTC. The V call is TRBV9, the J call TRBJ2-6; the match to TRBD2 covers 7 bases. V was pared by 4 bases and J by 2 bases, with 6 bases of the junction left unmatched. This CDR3 is 16 amino acids long. Germline CDR1 SGDLS, CDR2 YYNGEE.

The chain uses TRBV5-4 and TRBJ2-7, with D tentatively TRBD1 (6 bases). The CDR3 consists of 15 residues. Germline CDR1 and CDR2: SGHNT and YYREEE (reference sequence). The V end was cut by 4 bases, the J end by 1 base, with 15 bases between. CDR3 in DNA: TGTGCCAGCAGCCCCGGGGACATTCTTTCCTACGAGCAGTACTTC. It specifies CASSPGDILSYEQYF.